What follows are 25 T cell receptor beta chains derived from one specimen sequenced in a study of tumor and adjacent non-tumor tissue in lung cancer. A modified ARM-PCR protocol with three rounds of nested PCR amplified TCRbeta. TCRdb reanalysed the multiplex PCR reads using MiXCR and keeps one entry per CDR3 protein. The table lists around 99,000 distinct CDR3 sequences, around 80% of them singletons. RNA was extracted from bulk tissue without any cell sorting. What was sequenced was lung tumor tissue. The receptors stem from a woman in her sixties or seventies with non-small cell lung cancer.

As for this clonotype: This could be a read error, since a much larger clone is one nucleotide away. This rearrangement joins TRBV6-2 or TRBV6-3 to TRBJ2-5; D unclear. In germline, CDR1 is MNHEY, CDR2 SVGEGT. The CDR3 length is 13 residues. In DNA form, the CDR3 reads TGTGCCAGCAGTATCGTTGGGCAAGAGATCCAGTACTTC. Translation: CASSIVGQEIQYF.

As to this clonotype: An end of the junction does not agree with germline; a read error may underlie this. The CDR3 sequence is CNARYNRGELFF. The DNA for the CDR3 is TGCAATGCTAGATATAACAGGGGGGAGCTGTTTTTT. The chain couples TRBV20-1 to TRBJ2-2, with D perhaps TRBD1 (5 bases). Per germline, CDR1 DFQATT and CDR2 SNEGSKA (reference sequence). The CDR3 is 12 residues long.

Remarks on this clonotype: A much larger clone differs from this one at a single base, so this may be a read error. CDR3: CASIYRDTGELFF. The CDR3 DNA follows: TGTGCCAGCATTTACAGGGACACCGGGGAGCTGTTTTTT. The chain carries TRBV6-2 or TRBV6-3 and TRBJ2-2, with a weak D call TRBD1 (6 bases). Germline V gene data show CDR1 as MNHEY and CDR2 as SVGEGT. The CDR3 totals 13 residues.

On this clonotype: A much larger clone lies a single base off, so this may be a read error. V and J are TRBV30 and TRBJ2-1, with D uncertain. This CDR3 has 11 amino acids. Germline assignment: CDR1 GTSNPN and CDR2 SVGIG (reference sequence). V shed 3 bases and J shed 11 bases, with 11 bases lying between them. The CDR3 spells CAWSESGKQFF. The CDR3 DNA sequence: TGTGCCTGGAGCGAGTCTGGTAAGCAGTTCTTC.

For this clonotype: A junction boundary mismatches the germline segment, possibly from a read error. The rearrangement joins TRBV11-2 to TRBJ1-1; D might be TRBD1 (5 bases). The CDR3 runs to 15 residues. Per germline, CDR1 SGHAT and CDR2 FQNNGV. CDR3 nucleotide sequence: TGCGCCAGCAGCTTAGGTCCCTCAGGGATAACTGAAGCTTTCTTT. Protein: CASSLGPSGITEAFF.

The V gene is TRBV11-3, the J gene TRBJ2-3; D could derive from TRBD1 or TRBD2 (5 bases each). The germline V and J ends were trimmed by 5 bases and 12 bases, with 24 bases remaining between them. CDR1 is SGHNT, CDR2 YENEEA, per germline. This CDR3 contains 15 residues. The CDR3 DNA reads as TGTGCCAGCAGCCCCGCCGGGCAGGGAGCTCGTACACAGTATTTT. Its translation: CASSPAGQGARTQYF.

As to this clonotype: The CDR3 does not close with the conserved phenylalanine or tryptophan, likely indicating a read error. The chain joins TRBV4-2 to TRBJ2-3; 11 nucleotides match TRBD2. The CDR3 is made up of 17 amino acids. Germline CDR1 is LGHNA and CDR2 is YNFKEQ. DNA of the CDR3: TGTGTCAGCAGCCTGGGACTAGCGGCCCAAAACACAGATACGCAGTATTTG. Translated: CVSSLGLAAQNTDTQYL.

As for this clonotype: This likely comes from a read error, as the CDR3 has no conserved phenylalanine or tryptophan at its end. This chain joins TRBV29-1 and TRBJ2-1; TRBD1 or TRBD2 may be the D gene (6 bases each). Deletions cut 4 bases from V and 8 bases from J, with 18 bases between. Germline V lookup: CDR1 SQVTM, CDR2 ANQGSEA. CDR3 length equals 14 residues. CDR3 sequence (DNA): TGCAGCGTTGGACGGTTGAGGGGGGTTTATGAGCAGTTCTAC. It encodes CSVGRLRGVYEQFY.

As to this clonotype: Germline is not matched at one junction end, which may reflect a read error. The chain couples TRBV5-6 to TRBJ1-5; TRBD1 is a possible D gene (5 bases). Germline V CDR1 and CDR2: SGHDT, YYEEEE. The CDR3 consists of 15 residues. The CDR3 here is CTSSHGAYSNQPQHF. Here the CDR3 DNA reads TGTACCAGCAGCCATGGGGCCTATAGCAATCAGCCCCAGCATTTT.

Worth noting for this clonotype: Relative to the germline gene, one junction end is altered; a read error may explain this. This chain uses TRBV11-2 with TRBJ1-5; D remains ambiguous. The J call is uncertain, as TRBJ2-3 better fits the DNA end. Germline V gives CDR1 SGHAT, CDR2 FQNNGV. CDR3 length: 15 amino acids. The CDR3 region is CASILDPAGNQPQYF. The CDR3 DNA is TGTGCCAGCATCTTAGATCCAGCAGGTAATCAGCCCCAGTATTTT.

This clonotype was seen at least ten times. V is TRBV10-3 and J is TRBJ1-5; D gene uncertain. Germline V gene sequence: CDR1 ENHRY, CDR2 SYGVKD. Deletions cut 3 bases from V and 5 bases from J, with 5 bases between. The CDR3 is 12 amino acids. The CDR3 protein is CAISDSHQPQHF. In DNA form, the CDR3 reads TGTGCCATCAGTGACTCACATCAGCCCCAGCATTTT.

V and J are TRBV11-3 and TRBJ2-1; 8 bases line up with TRBD2. With 7 bases clipped from V and 6 bases from J, the junction kept 20 bases outside the gene matches. The CDR3 runs 18 residues. Germline CDR1 reads SGHNT; CDR2 reads YENEEA. CDR3 amino acids: CASKQGRGGPAWINEQFF. CDR3 bases: TGTGCCAGCAAGCAGGGACGGGGGGGCCCAGCGTGGATCAATGAGCAGTTCTTC.

This clonotype showed up many times. The V gene is TRBV6-2 or TRBV6-3, the J gene TRBJ2-2; 10 bases align to TRBD1. The CDR3 has 16 residues. Trimming at V came to 5 bases and at J to 7 bases, leaving 10 bases not matched to a gene. Germline V gene sequence: CDR1 MNHEY, CDR2 SVGEGT. The CDR3: CASSDPGQGIGGELFF. The CDR3 nucleotides are TGTGCCAGCAGTGACCCGGGACAGGGGATTGGCGGGGAGCTGTTTTTT.

The chain employs TRBV11-2 and TRBJ1-2; TRBD1 is a possible D gene (5 bases). Trimming pared 5 bases from V and 4 bases from J, leaving 29 bases between. In germline, CDR1 is SGHAT, CDR2 FQNNGV. The CDR3 contains 19 residues. The CDR3 is CASSADWTGTDKMSYGYTF. The CDR3 bases are TGTGCCAGCAGCGCAGACTGGACCGGGACGGATAAGATGTCCTATGGCTACACCTTC.

This clonotype was counted at least ten times. The chain recombines TRBV5-6 with TRBJ2-1; 7 bases agree with TRBD2. This CDR3 region has 15 residues. Germline assignment: CDR1 SGHDT and CDR2 YYEEEE. After removal of 5 bases from V and 1 base from J, the junction contained 6 bases not matched to a gene. The CDR3 region is CASRGAGRSYNEQFF. CDR3 coding DNA: TGTGCCAGCAGGGGAGCGGGAAGGTCCTACAATGAGCAGTTCTTC.

The table lists this clonotype with a count of one. The germline gene is not matched at one end of the junction; a read error may be the cause. The chain's CDR3 is CARSSQNGQHQHF. The CDR3 region has the DNA TGTGCCAGGAGCTCCCAGAATGGTCAGCACCAGCATTTT. The rearrangement joins TRBV11-2 to TRBJ1-5; D call uncertain. There are 13 residues in the CDR3. Per the germline V gene, CDR1 is SGHAT and CDR2 is FQNNGV.

This sequence joins TRBV20-1 and TRBJ2-7, with TRBD2 as a possible D gene (6 bases). V shed 7 bases and J shed 7 bases, with 17 bases lying between them. This CDR3 spans 12 amino acids. CDR1 and CDR2 from the germline V gene are DFQATT and SNEGSKA (reference sequence). CDR3 sequence reads: CSVSGQTWEQYV. CDR3 coding DNA: TGCAGTGTTAGCGGTCAAACGTGGGAGCAGTACGTC.

This chain connects TRBV28 to TRBJ2-1; tentatively, D is TRBD1 or TRBD2 (5 bases each). Germline V gene lookup returns CDR1 MDHEN and CDR2 SYDVKM. CDR3 length: 15 residues. The V and J ends lost 8 bases and 4 bases respectively, with 18 bases between them. CDR3 loop: CASALSGTRYNEQFF. For the CDR3, the DNA is TGTGCCAGCGCATTATCCGGGACCAGATACAATGAGCAGTTCTTC.

The sample holds many counts of this clonotype. The genes are TRBV6-2 or TRBV6-3 and TRBJ2-7; no reliable D call. The CDR3 is 14 residues long. The V gene lost 8 bases and the J gene lost 1 base, with 15 bases spanning the gap. Germline assignment: CDR1 MNHEY and CDR2 SVGEGT. CDR3 protein: CASGEPAGSYEQYF. CDR3 in DNA: TGTGCCAGCGGAGAACCGGCTGGATCCTACGAGCAGTACTTC.

This rearrangement joins TRBV10-1 to TRBJ1-1, with 12 bases that match TRBD1. Germline values: CDR1 WNHNN, CDR2 SYGVQD (reference sequence). This CDR3 spans 15 amino acids. Trimming cost V 10 bases and J 5 bases; bases outside gene matches: 11. The CDR3 loop reads CAIYYGTGGLTEAFF. The CDR3 DNA reads as TGCGCCATCTACTATGGGACAGGGGGCCTGACTGAAGCTTTCTTT.

This clonotype has a handful of counts. The CDR3 coding sequence is TGTGCCACCAGTGATTCCGCGGGCTACGAGCAGTACTTC. Translating gives CATSDSAGYEQYF. The chain carries TRBV24-1 and TRBJ2-7; tentative D call: TRBD2 (5 bases). The germline V and J ends were trimmed by 2 bases and 3 bases, with 7 bases remaining between them. CDR1 and CDR2 from the germline V gene are KGHDR and SFDVKD. This CDR3 is built from 13 residues.

Of note for this clonotype: Mismatch with germline at one junction end may stem from a read error. J is TRBJ1-5 and V is TRBV6-5; a weak D match, TRBD1 (5 bases). CDR3 length equals 14 residues. CDR1 and CDR2 from the germline V gene are MNHEY and SVGAGI. The CDR3 coding sequence is TGTGCCAACAGTCCCCGAAGGGGCGATCAGCCCCAGCATTTT. It encodes CANSPRRGDQPQHF.

As for this clonotype: One end of the junction does not line up with germline, which may come from a read error. The chain's CDR3 is CVSRYSVGTENQSQHF. The CDR3 nucleotides read TGTGTCAGCAGGTACTCCGTCGGGACAGAAAATCAGTCCCAGCATTTT. This chain uses TRBV4-1 with TRBJ1-5; 7 nucleotides agree with TRBD1. CDR3 length: 16 residues. Germline V gives CDR1 MGHRA, CDR2 YSYEKL.

As to this clonotype: The conserved closing phenylalanine or tryptophan is absent in this CDR3, likely reflecting a read error. It is unclear where the CDR3 begins or ends on the DNA, so no DNA is shown, and the CDR3 is as TCRdb lists it. The chain combines TRBV11-1 with TRBJ2-1. The CDR3 is 17 residues long, ends included. Germline-derived CDR1 and CDR2 are SGHAT and FQDESV (reference sequence). The CDR3 sequence is CASSRGFAASSYNEQFY.

In its sample, this clonotype was seen a few times. One junction end does not reproduce the germline sequence, and a read error may be involved. The rearrangement joins TRBV20-1 to TRBJ2-1, with 7 positions matching TRBD1. The CDR3 is 12 residues long. CDR1 is DFQATT and CDR2 is SNEGSKA in the germline V gene (reference sequence). CDR3 in amino acids: CSVRGSRDEQFF. The CDR3 region has the DNA TGCAGTGTCAGGGGGAGCCGGGATGAGCAATTCTTC.